The 11 T cell receptor beta chains reported below all come from one sample, sequenced in a study of OX40 agonist ivuxolimab in advanced cancers. Data came from immunoSEQ multiplex PCR; TCRdb stores just in-frame clones and leaves some out. The table includes about 54,000 clones, approximately 93% detected once. The material was CD4+ or CD8+ T cells sorted from blood, obtained in a trial of the OX40 agonist ivuxolimab. The receptors shown here come from an adult with an advanced solid tumor such as melanoma, head and neck, liver or kidney cancer.

The rearrangement joins TRBV6-1 to TRBJ1-3, with D hard to call. V gave up 3 bases and J gave up 4 bases, with 10 bases separating them. Germline V gene sequence: CDR1 MNHNS, CDR2 SASEGT. This CDR3 is 14 amino acids long. This CDR3 is CASSDPTLGNTIYF. CDR3 nucleotides: TGTGCCAGCAGTGACCCGACTTTGGGAAACACCATATATTTT.

The V and J genes are TRBV4-1 and TRBJ1-2; the D gene is possibly TRBD1 (6 bases). The CDR3 is 14 amino acids. V lost 1 base, J lost 7 bases, and 13 bases lay in between. Germline V gene lookup returns CDR1 MGHRA and CDR2 YSYEKL. CDR3 amino acids: CASSQVLQGSGYTF. In nucleotides, the CDR3 is TGCGCCAGCAGCCAAGTGCTACAGGGTAGTGGCTACACCTTC.

The genes are TRBV5-1 and TRBJ2-5, with D possibly being TRBD1 (6 bases). Germline V gene lookup returns CDR1 SGHRS and CDR2 YFSETQ. The CDR3 contains 14 residues. V shed 4 bases and J shed 0 bases, with 10 bases lying between them. DNA of the CDR3: TGCGCCAGCAGCCCCGGACAGTACCAAGAGACCCAGTACTTC. It is translated as CASSPGQYQETQYF.

This clone was observed a single time. The rearrangement joins TRBV2 to TRBJ2-7, with D maybe TRBD2 (6 bases). This CDR3 has 15 amino acids. V gave up 4 bases and J gave up 1 base, with 14 bases separating them. Per the germline V gene, CDR1 is SNHLY and CDR2 is FYNNEI. The CDR3 loop is CASSVVGGGSYEQYF. Written as DNA, the CDR3 is TGTGCCAGCAGTGTCGTGGGCGGAGGGTCCTACGAGCAGTACTTC.

The rearrangement joins TRBV2 to TRBJ2-2; a possible D gene is TRBD2 (5 bases). CDR1 is SNHLY and CDR2 is FYNNEI in the germline V gene. The CDR3 loop spans 15 amino acids. Trimming took 8 bases from V and 1 from J, leaving 14 bases between them. DNA of the CDR3: TGTGCCAGCGGGCAGGAGACTATGAACACCGGGGAGCTGTTTTTT. Its protein product is CASGQETMNTGELFF. The whole variable domain, remainder taken from reference TRBV2 and TRBJ2-2, is EPEVTQTPSHQVTQMGQEVILRCVPISNHLYFYWYRQILGQKVEFLVSFYNNEISEKSEIFDDQFSVERPDGSNFTLKIRSTKLEDSAMYFCASGQETMNTGELFFGEGSRLTVL.

The rearrangement joins TRBV5-1 to TRBJ1-1; TRBD1 matches at 8 bases. The germline V gene encodes CDR1 SGHRS and CDR2 YFSETQ. The CDR3 has 15 amino acids. Trimming took 0 bases from V and 4 from J; bases not matched to a gene: 5. Here the CDR3 DNA reads TGCGCCAGCAGCTTGGGTACAGGGGGGAGCACTGAAGCTTTCTTT. It codes for CASSLGTGGSTEAFF.

This chain uses TRBV6-5 with TRBJ2-1; no reliable D call. The germline gives CDR1 MNHEY, CDR2 SVGAGI. The V gene lost 0 bases and the J gene lost 0 bases, with 9 bases spanning the gap. The CDR3 covers 16 residues. CDR3 in amino acids: CASSYSRRSSYNEQFF. CDR3 nucleotides: TGTGCCAGCAGTTACTCCAGGCGGAGCTCCTACAATGAGCAGTTCTTC.

This clone was observed a handful of times. The chain combines TRBV19 with TRBJ1-4, with D hard to call. The CDR3 totals 15 residues. Trimming pared 7 bases from V and 7 bases from J, leaving 19 bases between. Germline-derived CDR1 and CDR2 are LNHDA and SQIVND (reference sequence). In nucleotides, the CDR3 is TGTGCCAGTACCTCCCTTCTGTATGAAGGTGAAAAACTGTTTTTT. Its translation is CASTSLLYEGEKLFF.

This clone showed up just once. The chain employs TRBV5-4 and TRBJ1-6, with TRBD1 as a possible D gene (5 bases). The V end lost 4 bases, the J end lost 0 bases, and 14 bases lay between the germline ends. The germline gives CDR1 SGHNT, CDR2 YYREEE (reference sequence). The CDR3 has 17 amino acids. Here the CDR3 reads CASSQDGASSYNSPLHF. The DNA for the CDR3 is TGTGCCAGCAGCCAAGATGGGGCTAGCTCCTATAATTCACCCCTCCACTTT.

This sequence joins TRBV4-2 and TRBJ2-5; D unclear. The CDR3 consists of 16 residues. Trimming removed 0 bases at V and 7 bases at J, with 18 bases between. Germline CDR1 is LGHNA and CDR2 is YNFKEQ. CDR3 sequence: CASSQEGAGRSGTQYF. CDR3 DNA sequence: TGTGCCAGCAGCCAAGAGGGTGCCGGACGGAGTGGGACCCAGTACTTC.

The CDR3 DNA follows: TGTGCCAGCAGTTTAGACGCGGACTCCACAGATACGCAGTATTTT. It yields the protein CASSLDADSTDTQYF. The chain recombines TRBV28 with TRBJ2-3; perhaps TRBD2 as D (5 bases). Trimming cost V 2 bases and J 2 bases, with 11 bases left between them. CDR1 MDHEN and CDR2 SYDVKM come from the germline V gene. This CDR3 comprises 15 residues.